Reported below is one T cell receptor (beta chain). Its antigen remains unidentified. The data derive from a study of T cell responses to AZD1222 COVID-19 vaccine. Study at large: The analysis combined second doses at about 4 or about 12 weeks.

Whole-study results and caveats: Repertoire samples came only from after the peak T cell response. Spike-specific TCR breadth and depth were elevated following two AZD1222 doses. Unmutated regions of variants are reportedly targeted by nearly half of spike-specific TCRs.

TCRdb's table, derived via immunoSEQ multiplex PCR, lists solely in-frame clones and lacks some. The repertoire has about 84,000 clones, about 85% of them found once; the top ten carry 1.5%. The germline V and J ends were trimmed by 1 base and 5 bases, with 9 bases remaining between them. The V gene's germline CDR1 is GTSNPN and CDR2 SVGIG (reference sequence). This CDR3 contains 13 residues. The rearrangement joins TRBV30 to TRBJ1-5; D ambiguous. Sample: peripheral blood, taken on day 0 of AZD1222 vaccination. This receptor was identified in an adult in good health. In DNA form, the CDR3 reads TGTGCCTGGAGTGGAGGTCCCGATCAGCCCCAGCATTTT. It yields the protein CAWSGGPDQPQHF. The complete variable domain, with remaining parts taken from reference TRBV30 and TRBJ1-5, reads SQTIHQWPATLVQPVGSPLSLECTVEGTSNPNLYWYRQAAGRGLQLLFYSVGIGQISSEVPQNLSASRPQDRQFILSSKKLLLSDSGFYLCAWSGGPDQPQHFGDGTRLSIL.